This TCR beta chain came from a study of blood T cell repertoires in COVID-19. Study-level information: Acute-phase and convalescent COVID-19 samples originated in the United States, Italy and Spain. Nucleic acid was either cDNA or gDNA, and it came from T cells, B-cell-depleted T cells, or PBMCs.

V lost 6 bases, J lost 6 bases, and 5 bases stayed unmatched. CDR3 length: 13 amino acids. Germline-derived CDR1 and CDR2 are MDHEN and SYDVKM. How the authors handled the data: Reference gene primers were amplified, and this amplification served to estimate nucleated cell counts. Sequencing used immunoSEQ multiplex PCR; TCRdb keeps in-frame clones, though not all of them. V, J and clone size derive from that table, while D and trimming were established from the DNA sequence. The sample contains roughly 75,000 clones, about 82% of which appear only once. Seattle's cohort entered during active infection and was followed longitudinally.

This chain joins TRBV28 and TRBJ2-7; TRBD1 agrees at 10 bases. The TCR sequence derives from a man aged 50-59 years with COVID-19, enrolled during active disease. The sample consisted of peripheral blood. DNA for the CDR3: TGTGCCAGCAGCATAGGGACAGGGGTCGAGCAGTACTTC. This codes for CASSIGTGVEQYF.